This entry lists 13 T cell receptor beta chains sequenced from one sample in a study of blood T cells in healthy people across ages. It was with a sample-barcoded 5' primer and a J-beta primer mix that a second PCR of about 6 to 12 cycles was run. A single record per CDR3 protein comes from TCRdb applying MiXCR to the 5' RACE reads. The table lists more than 750,000 distinct CDR3 sequences, 29% of them singletons, with approximately 10% in the top ten. The sample was also reused in another study, on T cells of mothers and their children.

Specimen: blood. Every receptor here comes from a middle-aged woman in good health.

The sample holds a few counts of this clonotype. Sequence at one end of the junction differs from germline and may be a read error. CDR3 in amino acids: CAGSPGDRGLRETQYF. CDR3 in DNA: TGTGCCGGCAGCCCAGGGGACAGGGGGTTGAGGGAGACCCAGTACTTC. The rearrangement uses TRBV7-9 and TRBJ2-7; 11 nucleotides match TRBD1. The assigned J gene may be wrong: the sequence end matches TRBJ2-5 better. The germline V gene encodes CDR1 SEHNR and CDR2 FQNEAQ (reference sequence). The CDR3 is 16 amino acids.

This clonotype occurred a few times. The rearrangement joins TRBV20-1 to TRBJ2-7, with 7 bases that match TRBD1. This CDR3 is 13 amino acids long. Trimming took 6 bases from V and 0 from J; bases not matched to a gene: 5. CDR1 is DFQATT, CDR2 SNEGSKA, per germline (reference sequence). This CDR3 is CSAHRGYSYEQYF. In nucleotides, the CDR3 is TGCAGTGCGCACAGGGGCTACTCCTACGAGCAGTACTTC.

At least ten counts were recorded for this clonotype. The gene calls are TRBV14 and TRBJ2-1; D not certain. This CDR3 is built from 13 residues. Trimming left V 2 bases short and J 0 bases short, with 2 bases between. The germline V gene has CDR1 SGHDN and CDR2 FVKESK. The CDR3 bases are TGTGCCAGCAGCCAATACTCCTACAATGAGCAGTTCTTC. It encodes CASSQYSYNEQFF.

J is TRBJ2-2 and V is TRBV5-1, with D tentatively TRBD1 (5 bases). Trimming left V 6 bases short and J 1 base short, with 10 bases between. CDR3 length: 14 residues. Germline V CDR1 and CDR2: SGHRS, YFSETQ. CDR3 in amino acids: CASIRDRNTGELFF. CDR3 nucleotide sequence: TGCGCCAGCATCCGCGACAGGAACACCGGGGAGCTGTTTTTT.

The sample holds a few counts of this clonotype. A junction end diverges from the germline sequence, so it may reflect a read error. V and J are TRBV20-1 and TRBJ2-4; 7 bases are shared with TRBD1. Germline V gives CDR1 DFQATT, CDR2 SNEGSKA (reference sequence). The CDR3 has 15 residues. CDR3 amino acids: CGATDLQGLRNIQYF. The CDR3 bases are TGCGGTGCTACGGATCTACAGGGGTTGAGGAACATTCAGTACTTC.

Many counts were recorded for this clonotype. The chain is built from TRBV3-1 and TRBJ2-5; possible D gene TRBD1, 6 bases. This CDR3 has 12 residues. CDR1 is LGHDT and CDR2 is YNNKEL in the germline V gene (reference sequence). V was clipped by 1 base and J by 7 bases, with 7 bases between them. DNA of the CDR3: TGTGCCAGCAGCCAAGTCAGGGGGACCCAGTACTTC. It is translated as CASSQVRGTQYF.

Points on this clonotype: One end of the junction varies from germline; a read error may be responsible. The chain combines TRBV6-2 or TRBV6-3 with TRBJ2-1; D is unresolved. This CDR3 comprises 13 residues. The V gene's germline CDR1 is MNHEY and CDR2 SVGEGT. CDR3 residues: CASRLSSYDEQFF. Written as DNA, the CDR3 is TGTGCCAGCAGGTTAAGCTCCTACGATGAGCAGTTCTTC.

The J gene is TRBJ1-5, the V gene TRBV20-1; the D gene is possibly TRBD1 (5 bases). The CDR3 spans 14 residues. Germline V gene data show CDR1 as DFQATT and CDR2 as SNEGSKA (reference sequence). V was pared by 6 bases and J by 3 bases, with 15 bases between. CDR3: CSARDRVYNQPQHF. CDR3 bases: TGCAGTGCCCGTGACAGAGTCTACAATCAGCCCCAGCATTTT.

Only a few counts were recorded for this clonotype. The gene calls are TRBV14 and TRBJ1-2; 9 bases map to TRBD1. CDR3 length equals 15 residues. Per germline, CDR1 SGHDN and CDR2 FVKESK. The ends lost 4 bases at V and 5 bases at J; junction bases unmatched: 8. Here the CDR3 DNA reads TGTGCCAGCAGCCTGGGGACAGGGCTTTGGTATGGCTACACCTTC. Translation gives CASSLGTGLWYGYTF.

The sample holds a few counts of this clonotype. The rearrangement uses TRBV7-2 and TRBJ1-2, with D tentatively TRBD1 (5 bases). From germline, CDR1 is SGHTA and CDR2 FQGNSA. Trimming shortened V by 6 bases and J by 0 bases, and 14 bases separated the two germline ends. The CDR3 is 15 amino acids. DNA of the CDR3: TGTGCCAGCAGTCGCCAGGGTATCGCTAACTATGGCTACACCTTC. Amino acid sequence: CASSRQGIANYGYTF. Together with reference TRBV7-2 and TRBJ1-2, the CDR3 gives the full variable domain: GAGVSQSPSNKVTEKGKDVELRCDPISGHTALYWYRQSLGQGLEFLIYFQGNSAPDKSGLPSDRFSAERTGGSVSTLTIQRTQQEDSAVYLCASSRQGIANYGYTFGSGTRLTVV.

This clonotype was seen only a few times. The chain is built from TRBV12-3 or TRBV12-4 and TRBJ2-5; D uncertain. The CDR3 loop spans 14 amino acids. The V end lost 3 bases, the J end lost 0 bases, and 8 bases lay between the germline ends. CDR3 sequence (DNA): TGTGCCAGCAGTTTTGCGCAGTACCAAGAGACCCAGTACTTC. Its translation: CASSFAQYQETQYF.

The chain has TRBV7-2 and TRBJ1-2, with 9 bases aligning to TRBD1. The CDR3 is 18 amino acids. With V trimmed by 3 bases and J by 2 bases, 13 bases remained unmatched. Germline CDR1 is SGHTA and CDR2 is FQGNSA. CDR3 in amino acids: CASSLNRGRQKVNYGYTF. In nucleotides, the CDR3 is TGTGCCAGCAGCTTGAACAGGGGGCGTCAGAAGGTGAACTATGGCTACACCTTC.

This clonotype was counted only a few times. This CDR3 reads CATSVTGTGDGYTF. CDR3 coding DNA: TGTGCCACCAGTGTCACCGGGACAGGAGATGGCTACACCTTC. The chain combines TRBV24-1 with TRBJ1-2; 8 positions agree with TRBD1. Germline assignment: CDR1 KGHDR and CDR2 SFDVKD. The CDR3 consists of 14 residues. V lost 5 bases, J lost 6 bases, and 7 bases stayed unmatched.